A single sample is the source of the 5 T cell receptor beta chains below, sequenced in a study of identical twins. TCRdb re-called the 5' RACE reads with MiXCR, one entry per CDR3 protein. This sample has 310,000 or so distinct CDR3 sequences; about 8% occur once, and the top ten carry less than 2.5%. These records were also assigned to another study, of yellow fever vaccine responses in identical twins.

The sample comprised memory (CD45RO+) T cells sorted from blood. These receptor sequences come from a woman aged 18-29 years in good health.

This clonotype showed up just a few times. The J gene is TRBJ2-7, the V gene TRBV15; TRBD2 aligns across 7 bases. The V and J ends lost 0 bases and 5 bases, in that order; junction bases with no gene match: 10. The germline gives CDR1 LNHNV, CDR2 YYDKDF (reference sequence). The CDR3 is 16 amino acids. The CDR3 region is CATSRDRTSRIDEQYF. CDR3 sequence (DNA): TGTGCCACCAGCAGAGACCGGACTAGTCGGATCGACGAGCAGTACTTC.

The chain links TRBV20-1 to TRBJ2-7, with TRBD1 identical over 9 bases. The CDR3 has 11 residues. Unmatched junction bases numbered 3, after V lost 6 bases and J lost 6 bases. CDR1 and CDR2 from the germline V gene are DFQATT and SNEGSKA (reference sequence). CDR3: CSAGTGTEQYF. In DNA, the CDR3 is TGCAGTGCGGGGACAGGGACCGAGCAGTACTTC.

This clonotype was counted many times. This chain connects TRBV7-2 to TRBJ2-3, with D tentatively TRBD2 (6 bases). Germline CDR1 reads SGHTA; CDR2 reads FQGNSA. CDR3 size: 15 residues. V was clipped by 3 bases and J by 5 bases, with 15 bases between them. Here the CDR3 reads CASSFRQAGGDTQYF. Written as DNA, the CDR3 is TGTGCCAGCAGCTTCCGTCAGGCCGGGGGAGATACGCAGTATTTT.

There are many counts of this clonotype. V usage is TRBV28 and J usage is TRBJ1-2, with D hard to call. V was cut by 3 bases and J by 4 bases, with 9 bases left in between. Germline CDR1 and CDR2: MDHEN and SYDVKM. The CDR3 spans 13 residues. The CDR3 spells CASSFDPRYGYTF. The CDR3 coding sequence is TGTGCCAGCAGTTTCGACCCCCGCTATGGCTACACCTTC.

This clonotype was seen more than once but under ten times. The chain joins TRBV2 to TRBJ2-1; 10 bases agree with TRBD2. V trimming: 5 bases; J trimming: 0 bases; junction bases outside the gene matches: 13. The germline V gene encodes CDR1 SNHLY and CDR2 FYNNEI. This CDR3 is built from 19 residues. This chain's CDR3 is CASSPPGLASPSSYNEQFF. For the CDR3, the DNA is TGTGCCAGCAGTCCCCCGGGACTAGCGTCTCCTAGCTCCTACAATGAGCAGTTCTTC.